This record looks at one T cell receptor beta chain sequence and its context. Every bulk PBMC sample received the same 350 ng of DNA. TCRdb's copy holds only in-frame clones and misses some; the assay was immunoSEQ multiplex PCR. The data contain approximately 22,000 clones, roughly nine tenths of them singletons. As to time point: pre-treatment baseline. Disease control meant complete response, partial response or stable disease at 12 weeks. This CDR3 has 17 amino acids. Trimming took 2 bases from V and 2 from J; bases not matched to a gene: 5. CDR1 and CDR2 from the germline V gene are SGDLS and YYNGEE. These data originate in a study of blood T cell dynamics during melanoma immunotherapy. The overall study: First-line therapy was either pembrolizumab or nivolumab with ipilimumab for metastatic melanoma.

The clonotype originates from a human donor with melanoma. The sample in question was blood, obtained from a patient treated with checkpoint blockade. This chain connects TRBV9 to TRBJ2-2, with 11 bases that match TRBD2. CDR3 residues: CASSVGLAATNTGELFF. The CDR3 DNA follows: TGTGCCAGCAGCGTGGGACTAGCGGCTACTAACACCGGGGAGCTGTTTTTT.